Listed here are 7 T cell receptor beta chains from one sample, sequenced in a study of CD8+CD57+ T cells in acquired aplastic anemia. Genomic DNA provided the template from which TCR beta VDJ and CDR3 profiles were obtained. From the reads, TCRdb called clonotypes with MiXCR, one entry per CDR3 protein. The sample lists approximately 80,000 distinct CDR3 sequences; around 70% were seen once. Sequencing involved patients with CD8+CD57+ cell expansion previously shown by flow cytometry. The specimen sequenced was sorted CD4+, CD8+, or CD8+CD57+ T cells (not recorded which) from PBMCs. Every receptor here comes from a human donor with aplastic anemia.

This chain connects TRBV7-6 to TRBJ2-3, with D uncertain. The V gene lost 2 bases and the J gene lost 1 base, with 10 bases spanning the gap. This CDR3 contains 15 residues. The germline V gene encodes CDR1 SGHVS and CDR2 FNYEAQ. The CDR3 region is CASSLLGGGTDTQYF. DNA of the CDR3: TGTGCCAGCAGCTTATTGGGCGGAGGCACAGATACGCAGTATTTT.

The CDR3 sequence: CASKERRNTEAFF. The CDR3 nucleotides are TGCGCCAGCAAGGAGCGTCGGAACACTGAAGCTTTCTTT. The chain joins TRBV10-1 to TRBJ1-1; the D is unclear. The CDR3 consists of 13 residues. Germline CDR1 reads WNHNN; CDR2 reads SYGVQD (reference sequence). V gave up 7 bases and J gave up 1 base, with 10 bases separating them.

The chain combines TRBV20-1 with TRBJ1-1; maybe TRBD1 (5 bases). Germline CDR1 reads DFQATT; CDR2 reads SNEGSKA (reference sequence). The CDR3 loop spans 13 amino acids. Trimming removed 6 bases from V and 0 bases from J, with 11 bases in between. CDR3 sequence reads: CSALDSLNTEAFF. CDR3 nucleotide sequence: TGCAGTGCGCTAGACAGCCTGAACACTGAAGCTTTCTTT.

This clonotype was recorded at least ten times. This rearrangement joins TRBV20-1 to TRBJ2-7, with D perhaps TRBD2 (5 bases). The germline V gene encodes CDR1 DFQATT and CDR2 SNEGSKA (reference sequence). Trimming removed 2 bases at V and 3 bases at J, with 17 bases between. CDR3 length equals 15 residues. The CDR3: CSARPTRVDFYEQYF. The CDR3 DNA reads TGCAGTGCTAGACCTACTAGGGTGGATTTCTACGAGCAGTACTTC.

The chain joins TRBV2 to TRBJ2-7, with D uncertain. V was shortened by 6 bases and J by 4 bases, with 19 bases between the two germline ends. This CDR3 contains 15 residues. CDR1 is SNHLY, CDR2 FYNNEI, per germline. CDR3 nucleotide sequence: TGTGCCAGCAGAGATTTAGTAAAGCGACCGTACGAGCAGTACTTC. Its translation is CASRDLVKRPYEQYF.

The table lists this clonotype with a few counts. V gene TRBV12-3 or TRBV12-4 combines with J gene TRBJ2-7; possible D gene TRBD1, 5 bases. V was cut by 3 bases and J by 5 bases, with 8 bases left in between. This CDR3 has 12 amino acids. CDR3 sequence: CASSLGRDEQYF. CDR3 DNA sequence: TGTGCCAGCAGTTTGGGCAGGGACGAGCAGTACTTC.

The chain combines TRBV4-1 with TRBJ1-2; TRBD1 might be the D (5 bases). CDR1 is MGHRA and CDR2 is YSYEKL in the germline V gene. The CDR3 runs 16 residues. Trimming took 0 bases from V and 1 from J, leaving 12 bases between them. The CDR3 region has the DNA TGCGCCAGCAGCCAAGATGTGACAGACCTTAACTATGGCTACACCTTC. It specifies CASSQDVTDLNYGYTF.